These 2 T cell receptor beta chains were sequenced from one sample in a study of CD8 T cells in Susac syndrome. Random hexamers were used to reverse transcribe the RNA input (about 0.5 to 1 ug). TCRdb called the immunoSEQ multiplex PCR reads again in MiXCR, with one record for every CDR3 protein. The sample lists 200,000 to 250,000 distinct CDR3 sequences, about 96% occurring once. Sample: CD4+ T cells from PBMCs. The receptors here all came from a human donor with multiple sclerosis.

The chain links TRBV27 to TRBJ2-7; TRBD2 agrees at 12 bases. CDR3 length: 14 amino acids. From germline, CDR1 is MNHEY and CDR2 SMNVEV (reference sequence). With 7 bases clipped from V and 5 bases from J, the junction kept 6 bases outside the gene matches. The CDR3, as DNA: TGTGCCAGCACTCAGACTAGCGGGAGCAACGAGCAGTACTTC. Amino acid sequence: CASTQTSGSNEQYF.

The chain has TRBV29-1 and TRBJ1-2; D is uncertain. CDR3 size: 13 residues. V lost 4 bases, J lost 7 bases, and 16 bases lay in between. Germline V gene sequence: CDR1 SQVTM, CDR2 ANQGSEA. Here the CDR3 DNA reads TGCAGCGTTGGAAAGTCAGGTAGTGGTGGCTACACCTTC. This sequence encodes CSVGKSGSGGYTF.